Below are 11 T cell receptor beta chains sequenced from a single sample in a study of human T cells and chemical hapten exposure. Time point indicated: pre-sensitization, week 0. Treatment denoted: therapeutic diphenylcyclopropenone sensitization with weekly scalp DPC. TCRdb independently ran MiXCR on the RACE reads; one entry per CDR3 protein. This table has some 330,000 distinct CDR3 sequences, 4.5% to 7% appearing once. Here the sequenced sample was whole blood, taken in connection with sensitization to the hapten diphenylcyclopropenone (DPC). Receptors were obtained from a woman aged 18-35 years with alopecia areata. Some clones in this sample may be carry-over from other donors' samples.

This clonotype was seen many times. This chain joins TRBV11-2 and TRBJ2-3, with a weak D call TRBD2 (5 bases). The length of the CDR3 is 13 residues. The V end was cut by 5 bases, the J end by 1 base, with 7 bases between. From germline, CDR1 is SGHAT and CDR2 FQNNGV. The CDR3 region has the DNA TGTGCCAGCAGCGAAGCGGGCACAGATACGCAGTATTTT. This encodes CASSEAGTDTQYF. Based on the CDR3 plus reference TRBV11-2 and TRBJ2-3, the full variable domain is EAGVAQSPRYKIIEKRQSVAFWCNPISGHATLYWYQQILGQGPKLLIQFQNNGVVDDSQLPKDRFSAERLKGVDSTLKIQPAKLEDSAVYLCASSEAGTDTQYFGPGTRLTVL.

This clonotype was detected ten times or more. The chain uses TRBV6-1 and TRBJ1-5; 7 bases match TRBD1. The CDR3 has 15 amino acids. After removal of 6 bases from V and 9 bases from J, the junction contained 14 bases not matched to a gene. Germline V gene sequence: CDR1 MNHNS, CDR2 SASEGT. The CDR3 reads CASSLGGRPGGPQHF. Here the CDR3 DNA reads TGTGCCAGCAGCCTAGGGGGCAGGCCAGGGGGGCCCCAGCATTTT.

This clonotype was recorded many times. The genes are TRBV7-2 and TRBJ1-1; TRBD1 is a possible D gene (5 bases). Trimming pared 5 bases from V and 4 bases from J, leaving 11 bases between. The germline gives CDR1 SGHTA, CDR2 FQGNSA. CDR3 length equals 13 residues. CDR3: CASSIDSFTEAFF. The DNA for the CDR3 is TGTGCCAGCAGCATAGACAGTTTCACTGAAGCTTTCTTT.

This clonotype was counted ten times or more. The rearrangement links TRBV6-2 or TRBV6-3 to TRBJ2-7, with D hard to call. CDR1 MNHEY and CDR2 SVGEGT come from the germline V gene. Trimming took off 4 bases at V and 5 bases at J, with 12 bases between the two ends. The CDR3 runs to 13 residues. The CDR3 DNA follows: TGTGCCAGCAGTTCGCCGACTCTCCACGAGCAGTACTTC. Its translation: CASSSPTLHEQYF.

This clonotype was observed many times. The V gene is TRBV7-2, the J gene TRBJ2-3, with D possibly matching TRBD1 (6 bases). The CDR3 totals 15 residues. Germline CDR1 reads SGHTA; CDR2 reads FQGNSA. V gave up 3 bases and J gave up 1 base, with 11 bases separating them. In nucleotides, the CDR3 is TGTGCCAGCAGCTTTCGGACAGCCCGCACAGATACGCAGTATTTT. Its protein product is CASSFRTARTDTQYF. The entire variable domain, with the rest obtained from reference TRBV7-2 and TRBJ2-3, is as follows: GAGVSQSPSNKVTEKGKDVELRCDPISGHTALYWYRQSLGQGLEFLIYFQGNSAPDKSGLPSDRFSAERTGGSVSTLTIQRTQQEDSAVYLCASSFRTARTDTQYFGPGTRLTVL.

This clonotype was recorded a few times. V gene TRBV3-1 combines with J gene TRBJ1-2, with D possibly matching TRBD1 (5 bases). V was cut by 4 bases and J by 4 bases, with 10 bases left in between. The CDR3 is 13 amino acids. Per the germline V gene, CDR1 is LGHDT and CDR2 is YNNKEL (reference sequence). CDR3 sequence: CASSPRVLYGYTF. The DNA of the CDR3 is TGTGCCAGCAGCCCCAGGGTCCTCTATGGCTACACCTTC.

This sequence joins TRBV2 and TRBJ1-6; D remains unclear. V shed 2 bases and J shed 6 bases, with 8 bases lying between them. The germline gives CDR1 SNHLY, CDR2 FYNNEI. The CDR3 runs to 14 residues. CDR3 nucleotides: TGTGCCAGCAGTGAACAGGAACTTAATTCACCCCTCCACTTT. The encoded protein is CASSEQELNSPLHF.

This clonotype showed up many times. The chain couples TRBV7-8 to TRBJ1-5; tentative D call: TRBD1 (5 bases). Germline V gene sequence: CDR1 SGHVS, CDR2 FQNEAQ. Trimming cost V 1 base and J 7 bases, with 14 bases left between them. CDR3 length: 15 residues. The CDR3 loop reads CASSLEQGVWQPQHF. CDR3 coding DNA: TGTGCCAGCAGCTTAGAGCAGGGAGTATGGCAGCCCCAGCATTTT.

The V and J genes are TRBV5-5 and TRBJ2-7; 7 bases are shared with TRBD1. The CDR3 has 15 residues. Germline V lookup: CDR1 SGHKS, CDR2 YYEKEE (reference sequence). Trimming removed 0 bases from V and 3 bases from J; junction bases left unmatched: 6. The CDR3 region has the DNA TGTGCCAGCAGCTTGGGAGGGGGCGAGCACTACGAGCAGTACTTC. Protein sequence: CASSLGGGEHYEQYF.

There are many counts of this clonotype. The V gene is TRBV12-3 or TRBV12-4, the J gene TRBJ1-6; D ambiguous. This CDR3 spans 13 amino acids. Trimming cost V 3 bases and J 10 bases, with 10 bases left between them. CDR3 residues: CASSFRWHSPLHF. CDR3 sequence (DNA): TGTGCCAGCAGTTTTCGGTGGCACTCACCCCTCCACTTT.

The CDR3 nucleotides read TGTACCAGCAGCTTCTATAGCGGGGGGGCCACAGATACGCAGTATTTT. Residues: CTSSFYSGGATDTQYF. J is TRBJ2-3 and V is TRBV7-2, with TRBD2 matching 11 bases. With 3 bases clipped from V and 2 bases from J, the junction kept 4 bases outside the gene matches. In germline, CDR1 is SGHTA, CDR2 FQGNSA. This CDR3 has 16 residues.